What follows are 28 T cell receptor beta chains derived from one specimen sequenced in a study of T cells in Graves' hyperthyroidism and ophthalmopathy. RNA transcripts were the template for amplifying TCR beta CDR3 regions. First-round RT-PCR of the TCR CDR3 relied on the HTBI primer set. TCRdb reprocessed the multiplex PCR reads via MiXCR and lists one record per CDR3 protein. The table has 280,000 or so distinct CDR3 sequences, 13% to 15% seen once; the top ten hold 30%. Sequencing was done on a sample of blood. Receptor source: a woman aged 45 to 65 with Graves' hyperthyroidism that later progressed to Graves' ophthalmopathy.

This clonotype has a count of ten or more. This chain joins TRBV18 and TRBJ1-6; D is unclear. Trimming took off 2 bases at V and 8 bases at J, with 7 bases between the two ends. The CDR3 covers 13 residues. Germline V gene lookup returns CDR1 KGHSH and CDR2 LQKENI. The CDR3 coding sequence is TGTGCCAGCTCACCAGGGTTGGATTCACCCCTCCACTTT. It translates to CASSPGLDSPLHF.

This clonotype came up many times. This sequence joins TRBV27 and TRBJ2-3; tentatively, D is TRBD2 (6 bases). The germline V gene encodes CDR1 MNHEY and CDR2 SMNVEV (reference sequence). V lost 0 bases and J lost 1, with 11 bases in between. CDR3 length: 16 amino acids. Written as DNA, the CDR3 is TGTGCCAGCAGTTTATCGTTGGGAGGAGGCACAGATACGCAGTATTTT. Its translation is CASSLSLGGGTDTQYF.

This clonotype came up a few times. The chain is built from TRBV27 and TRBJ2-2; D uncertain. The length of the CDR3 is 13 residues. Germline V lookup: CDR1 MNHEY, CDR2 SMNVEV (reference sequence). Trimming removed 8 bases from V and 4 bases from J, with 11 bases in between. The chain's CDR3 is CASGYYPTGELFF. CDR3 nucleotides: TGTGCCAGCGGGTACTATCCCACCGGGGAGCTGTTTTTT.

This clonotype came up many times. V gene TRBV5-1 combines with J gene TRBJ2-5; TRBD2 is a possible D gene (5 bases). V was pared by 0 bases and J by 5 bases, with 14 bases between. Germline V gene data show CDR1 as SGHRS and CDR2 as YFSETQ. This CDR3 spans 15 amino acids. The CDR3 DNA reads TGCGCCAGCAGCTTGGCCGGAGGTTTTGTCGAGACCCAGTACTTC. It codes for CASSLAGGFVETQYF. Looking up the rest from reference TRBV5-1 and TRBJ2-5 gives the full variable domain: KAGVTQTPRYLIKTRGQQVTLSCSPISGHRSVSWYQQTPGQGLQFLFEYFSETQRNKGNFPGRFSGRQFSNSRSEMNVSTLELGDSALYLCASSLAGGFVETQYFGPGTRLLVL.

CDR3 sequence reads: CASSFPGGTDTWYF. CDR3 nucleotide sequence: TGTGCCAGCAGTTTTCCGGGGGGTACAGATACGTGGTATTTT. The genes are TRBV28 and TRBJ2-3; 7 bases match TRBD2. CDR3 size: 14 residues. The V gene end was trimmed by 3 bases and the J gene end by 14 bases; junction bases not matched to a gene: 14. Per the germline V gene, CDR1 is MDHEN and CDR2 is SYDVKM.

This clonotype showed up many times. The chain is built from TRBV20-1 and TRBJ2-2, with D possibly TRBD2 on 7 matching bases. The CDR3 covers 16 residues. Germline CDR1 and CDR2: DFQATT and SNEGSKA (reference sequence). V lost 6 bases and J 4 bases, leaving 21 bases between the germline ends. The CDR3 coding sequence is TGCAGTGCCGGACAATGGGGGGGCATTGGCACCGGGGAGCTGTTTTTT. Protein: CSAGQWGGIGTGELFF.

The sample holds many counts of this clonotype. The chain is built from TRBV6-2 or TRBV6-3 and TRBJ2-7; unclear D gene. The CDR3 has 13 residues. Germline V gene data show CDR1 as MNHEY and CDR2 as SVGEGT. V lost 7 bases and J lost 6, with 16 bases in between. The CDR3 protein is CASTPFASREQYF. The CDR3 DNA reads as TGTGCCAGCACCCCCTTCGCTTCCCGCGAGCAGTACTTC.

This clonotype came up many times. Here the CDR3 reads CASSSGLAVSYEQYF. CDR3 in DNA: TGTGCCAGCAGCTCCGGACTAGCGGTTTCCTACGAGCAGTACTTC. The V and J genes are TRBV5-4 and TRBJ2-7; TRBD2 matches at 10 bases. CDR3 length equals 15 residues. Germline V lookup: CDR1 SGHNT, CDR2 YYREEE (reference sequence). V trimming: 3 bases; J trimming: 1 base; junction bases outside the gene matches: 4.

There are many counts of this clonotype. CDR3 in amino acids: CASSPRGIQTQYF. In nucleotides, the CDR3 is TGTGCCAGCAGCCCCAGGGGGATACAGACCCAGTACTTC. The chain links TRBV11-1 to TRBJ2-5; 7 bases are shared with TRBD1. The length of the CDR3 is 13 residues. Germline CDR1 SGHAT, CDR2 FQDESV (reference sequence). Unmatched junction bases numbered 6, after V lost 5 bases and J lost 6 bases.

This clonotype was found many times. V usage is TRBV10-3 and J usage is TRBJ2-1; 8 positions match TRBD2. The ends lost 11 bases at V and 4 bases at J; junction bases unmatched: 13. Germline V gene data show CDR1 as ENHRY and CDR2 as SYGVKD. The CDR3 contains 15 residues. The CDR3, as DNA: TGTGCCGTATTCTCGGCTAGCGGGTTATACAATGAGCAGTTCTTC. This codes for CAVFSASGLYNEQFF.

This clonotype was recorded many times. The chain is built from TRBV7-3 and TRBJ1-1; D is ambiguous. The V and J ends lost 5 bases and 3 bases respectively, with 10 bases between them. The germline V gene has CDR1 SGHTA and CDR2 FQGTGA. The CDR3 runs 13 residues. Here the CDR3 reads CASSAHRDTEAFF. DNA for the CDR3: TGTGCCAGCAGCGCCCACCGGGACACTGAAGCTTTCTTT.

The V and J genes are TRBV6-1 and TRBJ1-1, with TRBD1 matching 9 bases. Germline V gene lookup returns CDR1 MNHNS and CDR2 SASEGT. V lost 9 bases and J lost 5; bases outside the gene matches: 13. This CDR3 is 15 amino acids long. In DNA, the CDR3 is TGTGCCAGGGGGGACAGGGATCGCGTGGAAACTGAAGCTTTCTTT. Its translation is CARGDRDRVETEAFF.

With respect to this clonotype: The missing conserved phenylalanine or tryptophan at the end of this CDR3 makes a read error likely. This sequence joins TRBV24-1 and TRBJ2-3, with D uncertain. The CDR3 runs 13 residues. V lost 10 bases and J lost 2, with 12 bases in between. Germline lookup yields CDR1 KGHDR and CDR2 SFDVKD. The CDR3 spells CATETPNTDTQYL. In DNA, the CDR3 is TGTGCCACGGAGACACCTAACACAGATACGCAGTATCTT.

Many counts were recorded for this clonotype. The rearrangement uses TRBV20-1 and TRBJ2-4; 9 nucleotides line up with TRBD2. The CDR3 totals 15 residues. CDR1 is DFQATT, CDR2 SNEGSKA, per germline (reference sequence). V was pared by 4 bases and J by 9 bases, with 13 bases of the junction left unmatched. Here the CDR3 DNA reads TGCAGTGCTATTAGCGGGAGCCGGTCTTCTAGCATTCAGTACTTC. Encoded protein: CSAISGSRSSSIQYF.

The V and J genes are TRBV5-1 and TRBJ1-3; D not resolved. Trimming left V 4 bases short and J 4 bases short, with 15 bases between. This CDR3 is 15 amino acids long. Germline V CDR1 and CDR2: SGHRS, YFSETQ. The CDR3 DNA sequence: TGCGCCAGCAGCCTCACCCCCAGCCTCGGAAACACCATATATTTT. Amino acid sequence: CASSLTPSLGNTIYF.

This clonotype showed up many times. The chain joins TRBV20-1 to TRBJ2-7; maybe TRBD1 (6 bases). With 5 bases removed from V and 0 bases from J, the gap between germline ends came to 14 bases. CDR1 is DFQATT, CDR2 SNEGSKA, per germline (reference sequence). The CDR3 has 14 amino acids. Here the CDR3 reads CSAANRDISYEQYF. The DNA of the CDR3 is TGCAGTGCTGCGAATAGGGACATCTCCTACGAGCAGTACTTC.

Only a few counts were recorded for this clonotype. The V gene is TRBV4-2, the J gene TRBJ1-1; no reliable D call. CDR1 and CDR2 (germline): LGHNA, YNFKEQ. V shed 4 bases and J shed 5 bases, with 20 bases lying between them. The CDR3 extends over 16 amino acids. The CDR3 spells CASSRNSGSPGTEAFF. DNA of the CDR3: TGTGCCAGCAGCCGGAATTCGGGCTCCCCGGGGACTGAAGCTTTCTTT.

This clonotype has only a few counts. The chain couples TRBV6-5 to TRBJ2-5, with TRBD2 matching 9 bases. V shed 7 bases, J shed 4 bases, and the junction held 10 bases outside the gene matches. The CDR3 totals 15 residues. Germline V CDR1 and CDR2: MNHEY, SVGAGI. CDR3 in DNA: TGTGCCAGCATTCTCTGGCGGGAGGGTGGAGAGACCCAGTACTTC. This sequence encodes CASILWREGGETQYF.

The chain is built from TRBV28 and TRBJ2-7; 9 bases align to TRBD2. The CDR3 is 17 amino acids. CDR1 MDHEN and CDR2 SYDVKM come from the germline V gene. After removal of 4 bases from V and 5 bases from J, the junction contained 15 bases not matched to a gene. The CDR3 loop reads CASSSGGISGSRDEQYF. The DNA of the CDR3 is TGTGCCAGCAGTTCGGGGGGGATTAGCGGGAGTCGGGACGAGCAGTACTTC.

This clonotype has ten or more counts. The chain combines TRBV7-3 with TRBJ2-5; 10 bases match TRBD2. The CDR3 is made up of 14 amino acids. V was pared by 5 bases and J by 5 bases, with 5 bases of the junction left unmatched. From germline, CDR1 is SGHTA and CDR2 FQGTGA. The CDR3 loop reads CASSPLAGDETQYF. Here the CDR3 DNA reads TGTGCCAGCAGCCCGCTAGCGGGAGACGAGACCCAGTACTTC.

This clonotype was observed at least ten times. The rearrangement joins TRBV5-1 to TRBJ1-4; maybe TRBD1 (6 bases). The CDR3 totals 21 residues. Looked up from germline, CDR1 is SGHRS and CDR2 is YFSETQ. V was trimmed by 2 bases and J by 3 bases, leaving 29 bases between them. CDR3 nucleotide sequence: TGCGCCAGCAGCTTTTTCCGTCCGGGACACGGACCCCCGAGGGCTAATGAAAAACTGTTTTTT. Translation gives CASSFFRPGHGPPRANEKLFF.

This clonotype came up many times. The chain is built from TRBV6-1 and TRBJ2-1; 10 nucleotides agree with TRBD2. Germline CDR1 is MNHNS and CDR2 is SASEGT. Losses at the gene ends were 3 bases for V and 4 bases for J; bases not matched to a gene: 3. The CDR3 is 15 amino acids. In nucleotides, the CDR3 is TGTGCCAGCAGTGACGGACTAGCGGCTTACAATGAGCAGTTCTTC. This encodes CASSDGLAAYNEQFF.

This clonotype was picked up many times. CDR3 amino acids: CSARTRAGFYEQYF. The CDR3 nucleotides read TGCAGTGCTAGGACTCGGGCGGGTTTCTACGAGCAGTACTTC. The chain couples TRBV20-1 to TRBJ2-7; tentative D call: TRBD2 (5 bases). V gave up 3 bases and J gave up 3 bases, with 15 bases separating them. CDR3 length: 14 amino acids. The germline CDR1 and CDR2 sequences are DFQATT and SNEGSKA (reference sequence).

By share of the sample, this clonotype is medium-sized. As DNA, the CDR3 is TGTGCGGTTCGGGCGGCCAACTATGGCTACACCTTC. Translating it yields CAVRAANYGYTF. V and J are TRBV2 and TRBJ1-2; D not resolved. Germline-derived CDR1 and CDR2 are SNHLY and FYNNEI. The CDR3 consists of 12 residues.

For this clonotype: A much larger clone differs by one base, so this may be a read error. The CDR3 bases are TGTGCCAGCAGTACAGCAACGGACACCGGGGAGCTGTTTTTT. This gives the protein CASSTATDTGELFF. The chain is built from TRBV27 and TRBJ2-2; D is ambiguous. The germline CDR1 and CDR2 sequences are MNHEY and SMNVEV (reference sequence). The CDR3 is 14 amino acids. V lost 5 bases, J lost 3 bases, and 10 bases lay in between.

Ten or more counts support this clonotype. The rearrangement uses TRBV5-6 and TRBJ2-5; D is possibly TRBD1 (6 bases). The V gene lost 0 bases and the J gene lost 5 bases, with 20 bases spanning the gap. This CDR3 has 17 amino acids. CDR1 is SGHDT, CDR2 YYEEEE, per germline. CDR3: CASSLGLQGIVGETQYF. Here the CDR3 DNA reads TGTGCCAGCAGCTTGGGACTGCAGGGGATAGTAGGTGAGACCCAGTACTTC.

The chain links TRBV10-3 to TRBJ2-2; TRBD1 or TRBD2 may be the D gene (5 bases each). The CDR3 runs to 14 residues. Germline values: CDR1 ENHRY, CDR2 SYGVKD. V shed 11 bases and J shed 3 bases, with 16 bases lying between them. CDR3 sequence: CASGWQGDTGELFF. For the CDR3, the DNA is TGTGCCTCGGGGTGGCAGGGAGACACCGGGGAGCTGTTTTTT.

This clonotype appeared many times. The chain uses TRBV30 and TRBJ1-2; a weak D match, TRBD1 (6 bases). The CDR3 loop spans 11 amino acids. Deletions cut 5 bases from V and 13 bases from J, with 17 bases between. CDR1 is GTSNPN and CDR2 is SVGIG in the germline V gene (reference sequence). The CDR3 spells CAWGRTDPFTF. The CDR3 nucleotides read TGTGCCTGGGGCCGGACAGATCCCTTCACCTTC.